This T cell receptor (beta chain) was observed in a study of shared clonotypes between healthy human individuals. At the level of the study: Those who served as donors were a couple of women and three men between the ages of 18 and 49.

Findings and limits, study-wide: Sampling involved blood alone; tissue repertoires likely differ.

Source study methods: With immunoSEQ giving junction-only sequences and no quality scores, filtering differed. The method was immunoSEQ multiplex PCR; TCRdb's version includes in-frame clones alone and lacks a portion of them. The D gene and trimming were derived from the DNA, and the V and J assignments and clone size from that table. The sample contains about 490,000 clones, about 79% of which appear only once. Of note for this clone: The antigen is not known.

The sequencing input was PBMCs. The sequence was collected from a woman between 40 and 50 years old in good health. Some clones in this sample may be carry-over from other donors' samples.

The DNA for the CDR3 is TGTGCCAGCAGCCAGGACAGGTTGAACACTGAAGCTTTCTTT. Residues: CASSQDRLNTEAFF. The chain uses TRBV4-2 and TRBJ1-1; 7 bases are a match to TRBD1. Germline loops: CDR1 LGHNA, CDR2 YNFKEQ. The V and J ends lost 3 bases and 0 bases, in that order; junction bases with no gene match: 1. The CDR3 totals 14 residues.